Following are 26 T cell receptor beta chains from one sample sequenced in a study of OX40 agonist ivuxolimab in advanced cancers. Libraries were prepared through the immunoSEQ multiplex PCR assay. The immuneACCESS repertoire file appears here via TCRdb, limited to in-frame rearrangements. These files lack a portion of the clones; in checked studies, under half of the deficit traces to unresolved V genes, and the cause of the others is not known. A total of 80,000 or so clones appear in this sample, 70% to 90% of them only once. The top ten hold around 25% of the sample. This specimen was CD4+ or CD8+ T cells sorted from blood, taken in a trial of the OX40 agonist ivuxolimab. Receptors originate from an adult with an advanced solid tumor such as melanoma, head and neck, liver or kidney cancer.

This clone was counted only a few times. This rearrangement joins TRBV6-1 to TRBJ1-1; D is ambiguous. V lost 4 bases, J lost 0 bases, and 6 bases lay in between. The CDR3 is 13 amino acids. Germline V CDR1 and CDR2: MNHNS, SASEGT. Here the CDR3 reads CASSGTVNTEAFF. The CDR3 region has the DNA TGTGCCAGCAGTGGGACGGTGAACACTGAAGCTTTCTTT.

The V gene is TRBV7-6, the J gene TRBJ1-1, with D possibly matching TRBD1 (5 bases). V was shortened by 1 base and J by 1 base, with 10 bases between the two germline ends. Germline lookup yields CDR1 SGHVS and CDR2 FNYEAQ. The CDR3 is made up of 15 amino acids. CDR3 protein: CASSLGVGTNTEAFF. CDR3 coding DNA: TGTGCCAGCAGCTTAGGCGTCGGGACGAACACTGAAGCTTTCTTT. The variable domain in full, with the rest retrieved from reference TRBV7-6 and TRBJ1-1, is GAGVSQSPRYKVTKRGQDVALRCDPISGHVSLYWYRQALGQGPEFLTYFNYEAQQDKSGLPNDRFSAERPEGSISTLTIQRTEQRDSAMYRCASSLGVGTNTEAFFGQGTRLTVV.

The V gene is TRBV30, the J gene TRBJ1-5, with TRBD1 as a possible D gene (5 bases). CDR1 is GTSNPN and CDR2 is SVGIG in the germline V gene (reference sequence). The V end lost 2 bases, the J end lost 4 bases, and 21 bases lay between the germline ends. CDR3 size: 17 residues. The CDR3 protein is CAWSPWDSLLGNQPQHF. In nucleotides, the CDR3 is TGTGCCTGGAGTCCGTGGGACTCCCTATTAGGGAATCAGCCCCAGCATTTT.

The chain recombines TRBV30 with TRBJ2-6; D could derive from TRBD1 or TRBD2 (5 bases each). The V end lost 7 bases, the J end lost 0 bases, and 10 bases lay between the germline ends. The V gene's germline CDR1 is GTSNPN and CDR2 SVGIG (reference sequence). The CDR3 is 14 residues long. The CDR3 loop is CASPGGSGANVLTF. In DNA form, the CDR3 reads TGTGCCTCGCCTGGGGGCTCTGGGGCCAACGTCCTGACTTTC. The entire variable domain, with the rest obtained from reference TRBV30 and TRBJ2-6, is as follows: SQTIHQWPATLVQPVGSPLSLECTVEGTSNPNLYWYRQAAGRGLQLLFYSVGIGQISSEVPQNLSASRPQDRQFILSSKKLLLSDSGFYLCASPGGSGANVLTFGAGSRLTVL.

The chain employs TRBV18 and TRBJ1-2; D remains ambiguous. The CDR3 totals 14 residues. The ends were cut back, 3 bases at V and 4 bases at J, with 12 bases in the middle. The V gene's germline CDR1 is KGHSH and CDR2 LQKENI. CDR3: CASSPGLGIYGYTF. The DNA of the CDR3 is TGTGCCAGCTCACCGGGTTTAGGGATCTATGGCTACACCTTC.

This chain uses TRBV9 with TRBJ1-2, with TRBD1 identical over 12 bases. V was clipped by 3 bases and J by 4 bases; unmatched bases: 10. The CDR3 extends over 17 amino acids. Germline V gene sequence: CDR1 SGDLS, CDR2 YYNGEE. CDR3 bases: TGTGCCAGCAGCGGGGGCGGGACAGGGGGCCTAGGCTATGGCTACACCTTC. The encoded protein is CASSGGGTGGLGYGYTF. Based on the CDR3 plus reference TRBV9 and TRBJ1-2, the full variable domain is DSGVTQTPKHLITATGQRVTLRCSPRSGDLSVYWYQQSLDQGLQFLIQYYNGEERAKGNILERFSAQQFPDLHSELNLSSLELGDSALYFCASSGGGTGGLGYGYTFGSGTRLTVV.

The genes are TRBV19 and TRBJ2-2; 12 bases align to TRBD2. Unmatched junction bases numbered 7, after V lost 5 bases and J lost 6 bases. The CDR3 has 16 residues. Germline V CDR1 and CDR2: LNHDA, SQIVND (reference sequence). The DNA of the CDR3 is TGTGCCAGTAGTTTGACTAGCGGGAGTTTCCCCGGGGAGCTGTTTTTT. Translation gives CASSLTSGSFPGELFF.

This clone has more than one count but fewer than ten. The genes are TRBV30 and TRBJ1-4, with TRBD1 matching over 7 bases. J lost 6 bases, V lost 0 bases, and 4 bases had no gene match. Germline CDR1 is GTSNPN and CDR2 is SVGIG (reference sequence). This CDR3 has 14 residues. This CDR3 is CAWSVQTGYEKLFF. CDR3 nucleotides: TGTGCCTGGAGTGTACAGACAGGGTATGAAAAACTGTTTTTT.

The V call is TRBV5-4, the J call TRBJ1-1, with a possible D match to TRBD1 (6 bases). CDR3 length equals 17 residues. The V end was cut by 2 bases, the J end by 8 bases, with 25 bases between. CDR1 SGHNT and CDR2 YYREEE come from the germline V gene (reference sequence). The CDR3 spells CASSLDRRAQLAGEAFF. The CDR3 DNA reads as TGTGCCAGCAGCTTAGACAGGAGGGCACAGCTTGCAGGGGAAGCTTTCTTT.

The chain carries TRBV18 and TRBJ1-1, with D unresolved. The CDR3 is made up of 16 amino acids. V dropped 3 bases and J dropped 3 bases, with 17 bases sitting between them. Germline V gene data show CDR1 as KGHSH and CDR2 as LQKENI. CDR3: CASSPQGSLRDTEAFF. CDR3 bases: TGTGCCAGCTCACCCCAAGGCAGTTTAAGGGACACTGAAGCTTTCTTT.

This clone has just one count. CDR3 amino acids: CASSLGIGPGGNTDTQYF. CDR3 bases: TGTGCCAGCAGCTTAGGTATTGGACCAGGGGGGAACACAGATACGCAGTATTTT. The V call is TRBV11-2, the J call TRBJ2-3; possibly TRBD1 for D (7 bases). The V gene lost 1 base and the J gene lost 2 bases, with 19 bases spanning the gap. The CDR3 spans 18 residues. Germline CDR1 SGHAT, CDR2 FQNNGV.

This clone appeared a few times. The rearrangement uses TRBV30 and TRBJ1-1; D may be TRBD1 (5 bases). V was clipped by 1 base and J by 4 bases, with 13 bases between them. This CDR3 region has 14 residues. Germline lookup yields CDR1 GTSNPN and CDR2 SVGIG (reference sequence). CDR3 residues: CAWSGRGEVTEAFF. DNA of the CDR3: TGTGCCTGGAGTGGACGAGGGGAGGTCACTGAAGCTTTCTTT. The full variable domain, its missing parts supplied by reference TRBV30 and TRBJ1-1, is SQTIHQWPATLVQPVGSPLSLECTVEGTSNPNLYWYRQAAGRGLQLLFYSVGIGQISSEVPQNLSASRPQDRQFILSSKKLLLSDSGFYLCAWSGRGEVTEAFFGQGTRLTVV.

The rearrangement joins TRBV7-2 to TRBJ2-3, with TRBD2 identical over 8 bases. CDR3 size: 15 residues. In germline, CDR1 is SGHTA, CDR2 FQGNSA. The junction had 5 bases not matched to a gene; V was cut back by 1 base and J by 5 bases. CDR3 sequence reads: CASSLEGLVKDTQYF. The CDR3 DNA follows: TGTGCCAGCAGCTTAGAGGGACTAGTTAAAGATACGCAGTATTTT.

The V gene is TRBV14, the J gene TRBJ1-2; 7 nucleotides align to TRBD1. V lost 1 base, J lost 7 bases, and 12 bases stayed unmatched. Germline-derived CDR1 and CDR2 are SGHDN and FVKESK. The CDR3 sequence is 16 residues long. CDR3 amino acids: CASSQGFGRGNRGYTF. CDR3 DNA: TGTGCCAGCAGCCAAGGATTTGGCAGGGGGAATCGTGGCTACACCTTC. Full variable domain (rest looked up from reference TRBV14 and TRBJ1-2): EAGVTQFPSHSVIEKGQTVTLRCDPISGHDNLYWYRRVMGKEIKFLLHFVKESKQDESGMPNNRFLAERTGGTYSTLKVQPAELEDSGVYFCASSQGFGRGNRGYTFGSGTRLTVV.

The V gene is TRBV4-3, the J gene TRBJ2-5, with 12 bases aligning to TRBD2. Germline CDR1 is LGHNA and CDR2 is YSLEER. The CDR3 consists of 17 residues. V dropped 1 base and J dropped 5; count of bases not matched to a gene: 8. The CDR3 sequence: CASSQGLAGGRVETQYF. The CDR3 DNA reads TGCGCCAGCAGCCAAGGGCTAGCGGGGGGGCGGGTGGAGACCCAGTACTTC.

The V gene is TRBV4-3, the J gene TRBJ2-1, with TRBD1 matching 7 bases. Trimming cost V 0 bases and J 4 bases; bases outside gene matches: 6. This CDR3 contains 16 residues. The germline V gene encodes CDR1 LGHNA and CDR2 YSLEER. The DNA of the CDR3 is TGCGCCAGCAGCCAAGATTGGGACAGCCATTACAATGAGCAGTTCTTC. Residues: CASSQDWDSHYNEQFF.

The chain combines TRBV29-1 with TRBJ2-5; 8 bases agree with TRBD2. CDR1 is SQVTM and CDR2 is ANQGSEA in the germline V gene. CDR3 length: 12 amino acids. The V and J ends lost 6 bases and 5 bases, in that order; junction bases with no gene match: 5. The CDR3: CSVRTSRETQYF. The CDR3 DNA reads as TGCAGCGTACGGACTAGCCGGGAGACCCAGTACTTC. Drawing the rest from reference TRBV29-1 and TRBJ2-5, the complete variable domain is SAVISQKPSRDICQRGTSLTIQCQVDSQVTMMFWYRQQPGQSLTLIATANQGSEATYESGFVIDKFPISRPNLTFSTLTVSNMSPEDSSIYLCSVRTSRETQYFGPGTRLLVL.

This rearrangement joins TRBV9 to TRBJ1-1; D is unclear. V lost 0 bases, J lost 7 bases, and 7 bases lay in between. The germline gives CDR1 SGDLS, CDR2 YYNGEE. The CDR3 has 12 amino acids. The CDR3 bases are TGTGCCAGCAGCGTAGCGGACGATGAAGCTTTCTTT. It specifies CASSVADDEAFF.

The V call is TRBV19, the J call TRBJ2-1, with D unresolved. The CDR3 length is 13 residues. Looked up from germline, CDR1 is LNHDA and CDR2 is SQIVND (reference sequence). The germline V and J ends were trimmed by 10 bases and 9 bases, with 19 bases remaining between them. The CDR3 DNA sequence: TGTGCCACTCAAGAGGTGCGGATGGGTGAGCAGTTCTTC. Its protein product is CATQEVRMGEQFF.

The CDR3 nucleotides read TGTGCCAGCAGTGTAGGAGCCGGGGGGACCCAGTACTTC. Its translation is CASSVGAGGTQYF. The V call is TRBV2, the J call TRBJ2-5; tentatively, D is TRBD2 (6 bases). The V gene's germline CDR1 is SNHLY and CDR2 FYNNEI. Trimming took off 4 bases at V and 7 bases at J, with 13 bases between the two ends. This CDR3 region has 13 residues.

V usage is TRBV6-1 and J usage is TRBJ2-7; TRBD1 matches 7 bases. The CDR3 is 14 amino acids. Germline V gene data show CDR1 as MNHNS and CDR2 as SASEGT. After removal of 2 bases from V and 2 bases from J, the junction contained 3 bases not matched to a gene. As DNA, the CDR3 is TGTGCCAGCAGTGAACGAGGGGGCCCCTACGAGCAGTACTTC. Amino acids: CASSERGGPYEQYF.

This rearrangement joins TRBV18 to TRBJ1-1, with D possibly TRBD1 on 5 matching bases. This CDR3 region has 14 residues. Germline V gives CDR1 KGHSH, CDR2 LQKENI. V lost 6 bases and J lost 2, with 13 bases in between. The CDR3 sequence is CASSPGGGNTEAFF. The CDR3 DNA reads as TGTGCCAGCTCCCCCGGGGGGGGAAACACTGAAGCTTTCTTT.

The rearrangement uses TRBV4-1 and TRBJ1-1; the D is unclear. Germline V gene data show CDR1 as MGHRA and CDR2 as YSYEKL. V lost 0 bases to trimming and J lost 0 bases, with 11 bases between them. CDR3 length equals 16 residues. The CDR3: CASSQEVTQLNTEAFF. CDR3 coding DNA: TGCGCCAGCAGCCAAGAAGTGACCCAATTGAACACTGAAGCTTTCTTT.

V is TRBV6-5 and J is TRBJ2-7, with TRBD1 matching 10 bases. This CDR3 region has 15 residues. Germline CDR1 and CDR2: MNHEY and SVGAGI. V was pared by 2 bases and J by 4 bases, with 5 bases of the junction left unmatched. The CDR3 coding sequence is TGTGCCAGCAGTTACCACGGGACAGGGGCGTACGAGCAGTACTTC. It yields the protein CASSYHGTGAYEQYF.

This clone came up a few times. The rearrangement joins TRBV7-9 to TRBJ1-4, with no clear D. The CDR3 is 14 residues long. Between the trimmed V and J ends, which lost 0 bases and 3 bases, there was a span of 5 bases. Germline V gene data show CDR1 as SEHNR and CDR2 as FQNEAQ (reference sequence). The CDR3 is CASSLARPNEKLFF. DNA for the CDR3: TGTGCCAGCAGCTTAGCGCGCCCTAATGAAAAACTGTTTTTT.

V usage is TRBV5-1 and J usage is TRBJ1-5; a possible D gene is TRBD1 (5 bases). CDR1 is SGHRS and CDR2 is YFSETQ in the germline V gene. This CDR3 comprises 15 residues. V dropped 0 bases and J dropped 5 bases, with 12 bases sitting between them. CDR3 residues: CASSLAGQGHQPQHF. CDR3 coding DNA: TGCGCCAGCAGCTTGGCCGGGCAGGGCCATCAGCCCCAGCATTTT. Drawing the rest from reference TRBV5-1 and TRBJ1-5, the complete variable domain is KAGVTQTPRYLIKTRGQQVTLSCSPISGHRSVSWYQQTPGQGLQFLFEYFSETQRNKGNFPGRFSGRQFSNSRSEMNVSTLELGDSALYLCASSLAGQGHQPQHFGDGTRLSIL.